This is a list of T cell receptor beta chains from one sample in a study of blood T cells in healthy people across ages. In TCRdb, the 5' RACE reads were re-called with MiXCR into one record per CDR3 protein. The profile covers some 920,000 distinct CDR3 sequences, with roughly 47% appearing a single time and about 20% taken by the ten largest. The source material was blood. The receptors shown here come from a woman aged 55-69 years in good health. CDR3s include the opening cysteine and the closing phenylalanine or tryptophan. The D gene is left open where the match is weak. Clone sizes are given selectively: once, few, many, or a class where the clone is expanded.

clone_size j_call v_call d_call cdr3_aa cdr3_nt
. TRBJ2-7 TRBV3-1 TRBD2 CASSIGLADYEQYF TGTGCCAGCAGCATCGGACTAGCGGACTACGAGCAGTACTTC
. TRBJ2-7 TRBV4-1 TRBD2 CASSQDREAYEQYF TGCGCCAGCAGCCAAGATCGGGAGGCCTACGAGCAGTACTTC
once TRBJ1-4 TRBV20-1 TRBD1 CGASSGQGREKLFF TGCGGTGCTAGTAGTGGACAGGGCCGTGAAAAACTGTTTTTT
. TRBJ2-3 TRBV28 . CASSKLGTHTDTQYF TGTGCCAGCAGCAAACTAGGAACCCACACAGATACGCAGTATTTT
. TRBJ1-1 TRBV25-1 . CASSEHRGGYTEAFF TGTGCCAGCAGTGAACACAGAGGGGGATACACTGAAGCTTTCTTT
. TRBJ2-1 TRBV5-1 TRBD2 CASSGGTSGSYNEQFF TGCGCCAGCAGCGGGGGGACTAGCGGTTCCTACAATGAGCAGTTCTTC
. TRBJ2-7 TRBV6-5 TRBD2 CASSYSSSLAVYEQYF TGTGCCAGCAGTTACTCGAGCTCTCTAGCGGTCTACGAGCAGTACTTC
few TRBJ2-7 TRBV28 . CASSLLRVGEQYF TGTGCCAGCAGTTTACTCCGGGTAGGCGAGCAGTACTTC
once TRBJ2-3 TRBV6-2/TRBV6-3 . CASSSGALATDTQYF TGTGCCAGCAGTTCTGGCGCCCTGGCTACAGATACGCAGTATTTT
. TRBJ2-1 TRBV28 . CASRSGPSSYNEQFF TGTGCCAGCAGAAGCGGGCCAAGCTCCTACAATGAGCAGTTCTTC
once TRBJ2-7 TRBV6-6 TRBD1 CASGGVGQGAEQYF TGTGCCAGCGGAGGGGTGGGACAGGGTGCCGAGCAGTACTTC
. TRBJ2-7 TRBV28 . CASSLPGGGGDEQYF TGTGCCAGCAGTCTCCCAGGGGGGGGGGGCGACGAGCAGTACTTC
few TRBJ2-3 TRBV7-2 . CASSSTSITDTQYF TGTGCCAGCAGCTCTACTAGCATCACAGATACGCAGTATTTT
once TRBJ2-5 TRBV6-6 . CACSRGFQETQYF TGTGCCTGCAGCCGAGGGTTCCAAGAGACCCAGTACTTC
. TRBJ2-3 TRBV20-1 TRBD2 CSARLGGTSGRITDTQYF TGCAGTGCTAGATTAGGGGGGACTAGCGGGAGGATCACAGATACGCAGTATTTT
. TRBJ2-3 TRBV7-9 . CASSLSQVDITDTQYF TGTGCCAGCAGCTTATCCCAGGTCGATATCACAGATACGCAGTATTTT
. TRBJ2-7 TRBV7-2 TRBD2 CASSNTLGSGRYRYEQYF TGTGCCAGCAGCAACACCTTGGGTAGCGGGAGGTATAGGTACGAGCAGTACTTC
many TRBJ2-6 TRBV6-6 . CASSYRPLAGANVLTF TGTGCCAGCAGTTATCGGCCCCTCGCTGGGGCCAACGTCCTGACTTTC
. TRBJ2-5 TRBV11-2 . CASSQFRGRGETQYF TGTGCCAGCAGTCAATTCAGGGGGCGGGGGGAGACCCAGTACTTC
few TRBJ2-5 TRBV5-1 . CASSSRPGPQETQYF TGCGCCAGCAGCTCGAGACCGGGTCCCCAAGAGACCCAGTACTTC